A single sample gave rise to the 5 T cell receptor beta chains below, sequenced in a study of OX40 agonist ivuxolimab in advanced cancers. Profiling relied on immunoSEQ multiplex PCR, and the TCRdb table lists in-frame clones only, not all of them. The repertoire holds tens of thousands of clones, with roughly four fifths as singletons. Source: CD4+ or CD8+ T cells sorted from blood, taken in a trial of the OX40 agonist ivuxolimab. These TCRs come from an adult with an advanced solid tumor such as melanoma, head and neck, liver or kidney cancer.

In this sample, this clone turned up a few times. CDR3 nucleotides: TGTGCCAGCAGCTTGGTGGTCTACGAGCAGTACTTC. It translates to CASSLVVYEQYF. The chain links TRBV5-8 to TRBJ2-7; D unresolved. V lost 0 bases and J lost 3, with 4 bases in between. Germline V gene data show CDR1 as SGHTS and CDR2 as YDEGEE. The CDR3 length is 12 residues.

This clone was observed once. CDR3 in amino acids: CASSLAGRQDYGYTF. In DNA, the CDR3 is TGTGCCAGCAGCCTCGCTGGACGACAGGACTATGGCTACACCTTC. The chain uses TRBV5-5 and TRBJ1-2, with a tentative D call TRBD1 (6 bases). V lost 4 bases, J lost 3 bases, and 16 bases lay in between. The CDR3 has 15 amino acids. Germline assignment: CDR1 SGHKS and CDR2 YYEKEE (reference sequence). Full variable domain (rest looked up from reference TRBV5-5 and TRBJ1-2): DAGVTQSPTHLIKTRGQQVTLRCSPISGHKSVSWYQQVLGQGPQFIFQYYEKEERGRGNFPDRFSARQFPNYSSELNVNALLLGDSALYLCASSLAGRQDYGYTFGSGTRLTVV.

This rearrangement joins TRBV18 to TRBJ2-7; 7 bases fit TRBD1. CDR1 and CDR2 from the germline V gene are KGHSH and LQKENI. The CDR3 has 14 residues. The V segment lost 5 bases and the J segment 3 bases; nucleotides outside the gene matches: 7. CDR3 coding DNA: TGTGCCAGCTCATACGCCGGGACAGACTACGAGCAGTACTTC. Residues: CASSYAGTDYEQYF.

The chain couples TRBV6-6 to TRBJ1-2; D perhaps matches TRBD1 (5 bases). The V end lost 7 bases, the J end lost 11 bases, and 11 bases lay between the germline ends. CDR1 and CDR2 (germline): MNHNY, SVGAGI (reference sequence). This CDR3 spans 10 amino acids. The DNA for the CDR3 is TGTGCCAGCAATGGGGGGGTTTACACCTTC. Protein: CASNGGVYTF.

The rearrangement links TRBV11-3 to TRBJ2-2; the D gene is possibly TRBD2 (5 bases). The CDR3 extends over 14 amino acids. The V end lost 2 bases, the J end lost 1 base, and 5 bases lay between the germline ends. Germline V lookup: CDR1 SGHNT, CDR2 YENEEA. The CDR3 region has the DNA TGTGCCAGCAGCTTACGGGGGAACACCGGGGAGCTGTTTTTT. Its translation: CASSLRGNTGELFF.